Sequencing of this T cell receptor (beta chain) was carried out in a study of human T cells and chemical hapten exposure (dated by TCRdb to 2020 to 2022). For the study in its entirety: For sensitization, 2% DPC in acetone was applied to a roughly 2 cm by roughly 2 cm area of upper inner arm skin. Patch testing was performed on the upper back with Finn chambers containing 0.01% DPC, and the patch tests were scored after 6 days according to International Contact Dermatitis Research Group standards. Libraries were pooled for sequencing, and per-sample TCR yields varied mainly because of small differences in library volumes within the pool. Peripheral blood TCR repertoire changes were tracked in vivo in alopecia patients during primary and secondary sensitization to the hapten diphenylcyclopropenone (DPC). For TCR sequencing, blood came from 25 to 35 alopecia patients at anywhere from one to four time points (pre-sensitization, 2, 6 and 24 weeks). Blood samples were taken from patients before sensitization (week 0) and at 2, 6 and about 24 weeks after DPC sensitization. Alopecia areata with under or over 50% scalp involvement, alopecia totalis and alopecia universalis were represented in the patient cohort, which was mostly female. Throughout the approximately 24-week study period, patients were also given weekly therapeutic DPC doses on the scalp. Results the study describes overall, beyond this receptor: DPC sensitization did not change the number of TCRs with a frequency above 1 in 1000, and there was no evidence of changes in global repertoire structure. Because all patients had alopecia, a presumed autoimmune disease, the immune response of the patients might differ from that of healthy individuals. Patch test score was positively correlated with the number of PT1 expanded TCRs, with significance at thresholds 8, 16 and 32 but not at 4. Compared with pre-sensitization or healthy control sets, expanded TCRs formed significantly more large CDR3 similarity clusters, which is consistent with antigen-driven responses. Repeated subsampling changed both the strength of the expansion versus patch-test correlation and the threshold at which that correlation became significant.

The library relied on RACE. The data were produced on a NextSeq 500. During library preparation, unique molecular identifiers were attached to individual cDNA molecules so that TCRs could be counted quantitatively and reproducibly. From each blood RNA sample, both TCR alpha and TCR beta chains were sequenced. The paper's data handling went like this. The median number of TCRs per sample was some 100,000, ranging from 23,224 to 690,600. The Decombinator software suite was used to annotate the V, J and CDR3 of the TCR reads. Every sample was subsampled to the same number of TCRs (28,000) for the PS versus PT1 abundance plots. Expanded TCRs were defined as absent before sensitization and observed at least eight times at the 2-week time point. Through fastp at Q25 and MiXCR, TCRdb rebuilt clones from the public reads, retaining in-frame beta chains. Identical CDR3 proteins give one entry, which carries the most common genes and DNA. In this record, the V and J calls reflect TCRdb's handling and not the investigators' own analysis. This sample lists about 85,000 distinct CDR3 sequences; about 8.5% were detected once. The biggest ten clones account for 2% to 3% of the sample.

The time point label, as the study defines it: pre-sensitization, week 0. The sample's treatment or condition, from its label and the paper: therapeutic diphenylcyclopropenone sensitization with weekly scalp DPC. Blood at each patch-test visit was drawn before the patch test was applied. To be eligible, patients had to be aged 18 to 70, diagnosed with alopecia and judged suitable for DPC therapy, while pregnant patients were excluded. Total RNA was extracted from unfractionated whole blood that had been collected in Tempus Blood RNA tubes. Notes on this clonotype: What antigen it recognizes has not been identified. No base-level quality is on record; no much larger clone is a single base apart.

V lost 4 bases and J lost 5 bases; the stretch between them is 22 bases long. The CDR3 numbers 16 residues from cysteine through phenylalanine. The kept DNA is CDR3 alone, 48 bases in frame from the first base. The germline V gene gives CDR1 as SGHRS and CDR2 as YFSETQ. Sequenced here: whole blood, sampled in connection with sensitization to the hapten diphenylcyclopropenone (DPC). This receptor was identified in a man between 40 and 49 years old with alopecia areata. Some clones in this sample may be carry-over from other donors' samples. Recombination joined TRBV5-1 with TRBJ2-7; D gene: possibly TRBD2, on 7 matching bases. The DNA is as follows: TGCGCCAGCAGCAGAGGTAGCGGCCCGGGGGGCGACGAGCAGTACTTC. This sequence encodes CASSRGSGPGGDEQYF.